This section outlines one T cell receptor (beta chain) sequence together with its context. Which antigen it targets is not known. Per-nucleotide qualities are absent, and no much larger clonotype sits a single base away. TCRbeta CDR3 regions were amplified from genomic DNA using the immunoSEQ Assay, a bias-controlled multiplex PCR. The original methods were these. Nucleated cell counts per sample were estimated from amplification of reference gene primers within the assay. To quantify the absolute abundance of each unique TCRbeta CDR3 rearrangement, sequence reads were collapsed and filtered. For each sample, productive Simpson clonality was calculated by taking the square root of Simpson's diversity index across productive rearrangements. In TCRdb, the immuneACCESS table is reduced to in-frame sequences with V and J assigned. These tables do not hold every clone; where another copy was compared, an unresolved V gene accounts for under half, and the others remain unexplained. V and J calls and clone size come straight from that table; D and trimming were deduced from the DNA. Present in this sample are over 30,000 clones, over 75% of which were seen just once. Jointly, the top ten make up 25% to 35% of the sample.

Whole blood was collected in K2EDTA tubes by collaborating institutions according to the institutions' own protocols. For TCRbeta analysis, collaborators shipped samples in one of three forms: frozen whole blood, isolated PBMCs, or DNA extracted from either of those sample types. This entry belongs to a study of blood T cell repertoires in COVID-19 (dated by TCRdb to about 2020). Concerning the study at large: The collaborator samples originated in the United States, Italy and Spain and spanned the acute and convalescent phases of COVID-19. The prospective study material was composed of cDNA or gDNA derived from T cells, B-cell-depleted T cells, or PBMCs. Subjects who had been exposed to COVID-19, were actively infected with it, or had recovered from it provided the deeply sampled blood TCRbeta repertoires that made up the dataset. The repertoires were released in a freely available public database meant as a resource for research on the immune response to SARS-CoV-2. The samples were drawn from the first 160 participants of the ongoing ImmuneRACE study and from more than 1,000 subjects provided by 6 global collaborators. Sample metadata almost always included a de-identified subject ID, COVID-19 status, age in years and sex. Where available, HLA class I and class II types were taken from metadata supplied by the sample provider and were not determined by assay-based typing.

V is trimmed back by 1 base and J by 2 bases, and the junction contains 1 base that no gene match accounts for. Taken from cysteine to phenylalanine, the CDR3 has 14 residues. The CDR3 DNA has 42 bases and is translated from base 1. Looking up the germline V gene (reference sequence) yields CDR1 LNHDA and CDR2 SQIVND. What the research found in general, with its limitations: Clinical and demographic metadata were provided uncurated, with the amount varying by source and participant.

The TCR sequence derives from a man older than 75 with active or convalescent COVID-19. The sequence joins TRBV19 to TRBJ2-5; 7 bases in between match TRBD2. Sequencing used peripheral blood. The CDR3 region reads CASSIGRGQETQYF. The DNA sequence is as follows: TGTGCCAGTAGTATAGGGCGGGGGCAAGAGACCCAGTACTTC. The full variable domain, completed from the reference TRBV19 and TRBJ2-5 proteins outside the CDR3, reads DGGITQSPKYLFRKEGQNVTLSCEQNLNHDAMYWYRQDPGQGLRLIYYSQIVNDFQKGDIAEGYSVSREKKESFPLTVTSAQKNPTAFYLCASSIGRGQETQYFGPGTRLLVL.